This T cell receptor beta chain was retrieved from a study of siplizumab effects on memory and regulatory T cells. Whole-study findings and limits: Confirmation that proliferating Tregs from siplizumab cultures had suppressive function was not obtained.

The CDR3 is 14 amino acids. The J segment lost 1 base and the V segment lost 5 bases, leaving 5 bases of the junction unmatched. Germline CDR1 ENHRY, CDR2 SYGVKD. TCRdb's copy holds only in-frame clones and misses some; the assay was immunoSEQ multiplex PCR. The table has 100,000 or so clones, about 95% seen once. As for this clone: What it recognizes is unknown.

The TCR was taken from a human donor in good health. The rearrangement uses TRBV10-3 and TRBJ2-7, with 7 bases aligning to TRBD2. The sequencing input was non-Treg CD4+ T cells sorted from blood. CDR3 loop: CAISKASGSYEQYF. The DNA for the CDR3 is TGTGCCATCAGTAAGGCTAGCGGTTCCTACGAGCAGTACTTC.